This TCR beta chain was found in a study of human T cells and chemical hapten exposure. Overall study context: For sensitization, 2% DPC was applied to an approximately 2 cm by approximately 2 cm patch of upper inner arm skin.

V was pared by 2 bases and J by 15 bases, with 11 bases between. The length of the CDR3 is 11 residues. CDR1 SGHTA and CDR2 FQGNSA come from the germline V gene. TCRdb fed the RACE reads into MiXCR, producing one record per CDR3 protein. The data show about 250,000 distinct CDR3 sequences, approximately 8% seen once. This clonotype was seen a handful of times. Indicated time point: pre-sensitization, week 0. This sample's treatment: therapeutic diphenylcyclopropenone sensitization with weekly scalp DPC. This sequence joins TRBV7-2 and TRBJ2-1; D not resolved. The sample was whole blood, taken in connection with sensitization to the hapten diphenylcyclopropenone (DPC). The sequence was collected from a man aged 18-30 years with alopecia areata. Some clones in this sample may be carry-over from other donors' samples. In nucleotides, the CDR3 is TGTGCCAGCAGCTTAAGGATTCCTCTGTTCTTC. It codes for CASSLRIPLFF.